The 23 T cell receptor beta chains in this list originate from one sample, sequenced in a study of blood T cell repertoires in COVID-19. Profiled with immunoSEQ multiplex PCR; TCRdb holds only in-frame clones, not every one. The data hold under 85,000 clones, with about 91% observed a single time. Sequencing was performed on peripheral blood. The receptors originated from a man between 65 and 79 years old with active or convalescent COVID-19.

This clone was counted once. The V call is TRBV19, the J call TRBJ2-1; 8 bases are a match to TRBD1. V gave up 5 bases and J gave up 7 bases; unmatched junction bases: 13. Germline CDR1 and CDR2: LNHDA and SQIVND (reference sequence). The CDR3 covers 16 residues. Here the CDR3 reads CASSPHSGGGGNEQFF. The CDR3 region has the DNA TGTGCCAGTAGTCCCCACTCAGGGGGCGGAGGAAATGAGCAGTTCTTC.

The DNA for the CDR3 is TGTGCCAGCTCACCCCTCGGCAGGGTTGGAAACACCATATATTTT. It translates to CASSPLGRVGNTIYF. The chain has TRBV18 and TRBJ1-3, with D tentatively TRBD1 (5 bases). The CDR3 runs 15 residues. V lost 3 bases to trimming and J lost 3 bases, with 12 bases between them. From germline, CDR1 is KGHSH and CDR2 LQKENI.

The V and J genes are TRBV2 and TRBJ1-1; maybe TRBD1 (5 bases). This CDR3 region has 15 residues. V was trimmed by 6 bases and J by 4 bases, leaving 18 bases between them. Germline assignment: CDR1 SNHLY and CDR2 FYNNEI. DNA of the CDR3: TGTGCCAGCAGCACCAGGGCAGGGTGGAGCACTGAAGCTTTCTTT. This translates into CASSTRAGWSTEAFF.

The chain's CDR3 is CASSVSDTEAFF. DNA of the CDR3: TGTGCCAGTAGCGTGTCAGATACTGAAGCTTTCTTT. The V and J genes are TRBV19 and TRBJ1-1; D remains ambiguous. V lost 6 bases, J lost 5 bases, and 10 bases lay in between. The CDR3 consists of 12 residues. The germline gives CDR1 LNHDA, CDR2 SQIVND (reference sequence).

In its sample, this clone was seen once. The chain carries TRBV9 and TRBJ2-1; D is possibly TRBD2 (6 bases). Germline-derived CDR1 and CDR2 are SGDLS and YYNGEE. The CDR3 is 13 amino acids. V lost 0 bases to trimming and J lost 10 bases, with 11 bases between them. CDR3 sequence (DNA): TGTGCCAGCAGCGTAGTACCGGGGGAAGAGCAGTTCTTC. Translating gives CASSVVPGEEQFF.

This chain joins TRBV5-1 and TRBJ1-4; D may be TRBD1 (5 bases). This CDR3 has 13 residues. Trimming cost V 1 base and J 16 bases, with 17 bases left between them. Germline assignment: CDR1 SGHRS and CDR2 YFSETQ. CDR3 amino acids: CASSLNGHRPWFF. CDR3 in DNA: TGCGCCAGCAGCTTGAACGGACATCGGCCTTGGTTTTTT.

This clone came up once. The gene calls are TRBV30 and TRBJ2-2; weak D call: TRBD1 (6 bases). CDR1 GTSNPN and CDR2 SVGIG come from the germline V gene (reference sequence). V lost 2 bases and J lost 3, with 13 bases in between. This CDR3 comprises 15 residues. CDR3 loop: CAWSQGSGDTGELFF. CDR3 coding DNA: TGTGCCTGGAGTCAGGGGAGCGGAGACACCGGGGAGCTGTTTTTT.

The rearrangement links TRBV7-2 to TRBJ2-3, with D possibly matching TRBD1 (5 bases). Trimming pared 5 bases from V and 3 bases from J, leaving 15 bases between. CDR3 length: 15 residues. Germline CDR1 reads SGHTA; CDR2 reads FQGNSA. The CDR3 DNA reads TGTGCCAGCAGCCCGCCAGGGTTGAGGACAGATACGCAGTATTTT. This gives the protein CASSPPGLRTDTQYF. Full variable domain (missing parts from reference TRBV7-2 and TRBJ2-3): GAGVSQSPSNKVTEKGKDVELRCDPISGHTALYWYRQSLGQGLEFLIYFQGNSAPDKSGLPSDRFSAERTGGSVSTLTIQRTQQEDSAVYLCASSPPGLRTDTQYFGPGTRLTVL.

The rearrangement joins TRBV9 to TRBJ1-4, with 10 bases that match TRBD1. CDR3 length equals 15 residues. Germline V gene lookup returns CDR1 SGDLS and CDR2 YYNGEE. Losses at the gene ends were 0 bases for V and 8 bases for J; bases not matched to a gene: 4. This CDR3 reads CASSVAGTGEEKLFF. The CDR3 nucleotides read TGTGCCAGCAGCGTAGCCGGGACAGGGGAAGAAAAACTGTTTTTT. Together with reference TRBV9 and TRBJ1-4, the CDR3 gives the full variable domain: DSGVTQTPKHLITATGQRVTLRCSPRSGDLSVYWYQQSLDQGLQFLIQYYNGEERAKGNILERFSAQQFPDLHSELNLSSLELGDSALYFCASSVAGTGEEKLFFGSGTQLSVL.

The chain uses TRBV2 and TRBJ2-7; D perhaps matches TRBD1 (6 bases). The germline V gene has CDR1 SNHLY and CDR2 FYNNEI. The V and J ends lost 6 bases and 1 base respectively, with 10 bases between them. The CDR3 totals 13 residues. CDR3 residues: CASRPGTSYEQYF. The CDR3 DNA reads TGTGCCAGCAGGCCAGGGACATCCTACGAGCAGTACTTC.

The chain recombines TRBV7-6 with TRBJ2-1; 13 bases match TRBD2. There are 20 residues in the CDR3. Looked up from germline, CDR1 is SGHVS and CDR2 is FNYEAQ. Unmatched junction bases numbered 11, after V lost 3 bases and J lost 0 bases. In nucleotides, the CDR3 is TGTGCCAGCAGCTTGGGCGGTCGGACTAGCGGGGGTCACTCCTACAATGAGCAGTTCTTC. It encodes CASSLGGRTSGGHSYNEQFF. The whole variable domain, filled in from reference TRBV7-6 and TRBJ2-1, reads GAGVSQSPRYKVTKRGQDVALRCDPISGHVSLYWYRQALGQGPEFLTYFNYEAQQDKSGLPNDRFSAERPEGSISTLTIQRTEQRDSAMYRCASSLGGRTSGGHSYNEQFFGPGTRLTVL.

This sequence joins TRBV30 and TRBJ1-2; no reliable D call. V was shortened by 5 bases and J by 10 bases, with 14 bases between the two germline ends. In germline, CDR1 is GTSNPN, CDR2 SVGIG (reference sequence). There are 11 residues in the CDR3. CDR3 protein: CAWSPGVFYTF. The CDR3 nucleotides are TGTGCCTGGTCCCCCGGGGTGTTCTACACCTTC.

This rearrangement joins TRBV4-2 to TRBJ2-5; 10 bases agree with TRBD2. Germline CDR1 is LGHNA and CDR2 is YNFKEQ. This CDR3 contains 16 residues. Trimming at V came to 1 base and at J to 6 bases, leaving 8 bases not matched to a gene. The CDR3 DNA sequence: TGTGCCAGCAGCCAAGTTCTAGCGGGGGAGGGCAAGACCCAGTACTTC. Translated, it gives CASSQVLAGEGKTQYF.

This rearrangement joins TRBV2 to TRBJ1-5; tentative D call: TRBD1 (5 bases). CDR3 size: 14 residues. The germline V gene has CDR1 SNHLY and CDR2 FYNNEI. V gave up 5 bases and J gave up 9 bases, with 17 bases separating them. The CDR3 sequence: CASSPGAGSGPQHF. CDR3 coding DNA: TGTGCCAGCAGTCCCGGGGCCGGTAGCGGGCCCCAGCATTTT.

This rearrangement joins TRBV6-8 to TRBJ1-6; D may be TRBD1 (6 bases). The V gene lost 5 bases and the J gene lost 0 bases, with 20 bases spanning the gap. Looked up from germline, CDR1 is MNHGY and CDR2 is SAAAGT. The CDR3 loop spans 19 amino acids. The CDR3 loop reads CASSVPARTESSYNSPLHF. The CDR3, as DNA: TGTGCCAGCAGTGTCCCTGCGCGGACAGAGAGCTCCTATAATTCACCCCTCCACTTT.

This clone was counted a single time. The chain is built from TRBV19 and TRBJ2-3, with 10 nucleotides matching TRBD2. The J segment lost 5 bases and the V segment lost 3 bases, leaving 8 bases of the junction unmatched. Germline V CDR1 and CDR2: LNHDA, SQIVND (reference sequence). This CDR3 region has 16 residues. CDR3 residues: CASSIQGLANGDTQYF. CDR3 coding DNA: TGTGCCAGTAGTATCCAGGGACTAGCGAATGGAGATACGCAGTATTTT.

The V gene is TRBV7-2, the J gene TRBJ2-3, with 8 bases fitting TRBD2. This CDR3 has 16 amino acids. The J segment lost 8 bases and the V segment lost 8 bases, leaving 18 bases of the junction unmatched. Looked up from germline, CDR1 is SGHTA and CDR2 is FQGNSA. DNA for the CDR3: TGTGCCAGCTCCGAGAGCGGGGGCGCAAGAAGGGGTACGCAGTATTTT. Translating gives CASSESGGARRGTQYF.

This chain joins TRBV7-9 and TRBJ1-2; D is unclear. V lost 2 bases and J lost 0, with 7 bases in between. The CDR3 consists of 14 residues. Germline CDR1 SEHNR, CDR2 FQNEAQ (reference sequence). This chain's CDR3 is CASSLPRANYGYTF. The CDR3 DNA reads TGTGCCAGCAGCTTACCTCGGGCTAACTATGGCTACACCTTC.

The table lists this clone with a few counts. At one end the junction does not follow the germline gene, possibly because of a read error. The gene calls are TRBV29-1 and TRBJ1-2; D gene uncertain. CDR3 length: 14 residues. Germline V CDR1 and CDR2: SQVTM, ANQGSEA. CDR3 in DNA: TGCAGCGCTGAAGGATGGCCCTTGAACTATGGCTACACCTTC. Its translation is CSAEGWPLNYGYTF.

About this clone: The sample holds other DNA sequences that translate to the same CDR3. The CDR3 sequence is CASSPPGVSTDTQYF. In nucleotides, the CDR3 is TGTGCCAGCAGCCCCCCGGGGGTGTCCACAGATACGCAGTATTTT. The chain combines TRBV7-9 with TRBJ2-3; possible D gene TRBD2, 6 bases. The CDR3 runs to 15 residues. Germline V gene sequence: CDR1 SEHNR, CDR2 FQNEAQ (reference sequence). V lost 5 bases, J lost 2 bases, and 14 bases lay in between.

V and J are TRBV12-3 or TRBV12-4 and TRBJ1-1; D call uncertain. The CDR3 loop spans 13 amino acids. The V end lost 3 bases, the J end lost 10 bases, and 15 bases lay between the germline ends. The DNA for the CDR3 is TGTGCCAGCAGTTTTTTTGTCAGCGAGGTAGCTTTCTTT. Translating gives CASSFFVSEVAFF.

V gene TRBV5-4 combines with J gene TRBJ2-3; TRBD1 agrees at 7 bases. CDR1 is SGHNT, CDR2 YYREEE, per germline (reference sequence). The CDR3 consists of 14 residues. V was clipped by 4 bases and J by 2 bases; unmatched bases: 4. CDR3 in DNA: TGTGCCAGCAGCCCACAGGGGACCACAGATACGCAGTATTTT. It is translated as CASSPQGTTDTQYF. Filled out from reference TRBV5-4 and TRBJ2-3, the complete variable domain reads ETGVTQSPTHLIKTRGQQVTLRCSSQSGHNTVSWYQQALGQGPQFIFQYYREEENGRGNFPPRFSGLQFPNYSSELNVNALELDDSALYLCASSPQGTTDTQYFGPGTRLTVL.

The chain carries TRBV24-1 and TRBJ2-3, with TRBD2 matching 9 bases. The length of the CDR3 is 18 residues. Losses at the gene ends were 3 bases for V and 2 bases for J; bases not matched to a gene: 11. Germline CDR1 reads KGHDR; CDR2 reads SFDVKD. The CDR3 sequence is CATSDPGGSGGFTDTQYF. For the CDR3, the DNA is TGTGCCACCAGTGATCCCGGTGGTAGCGGGGGATTCACAGATACGCAGTATTTT.